Listed below are T cell receptor beta chains from one sample, sequenced in a study of T cell responses to AZD1222 COVID-19 vaccine. The method was immunoSEQ multiplex PCR; TCRdb's version includes in-frame clones alone and lacks a portion of them. Of about 110,000 clones listed, more than 70% are singletons. The material sequenced was peripheral blood, taken on day 0 of AZD1222 vaccination. All receptors come from an adult in good health. The CDR3 runs from the conserved cysteine through the conserved F or W. A D gene is named only where the DNA matches it firmly. A row's size may be missing; if present it is once, few, many or a size class.

J: TRBJ1-2; V: TRBV30; D: NA; size: once; CDR3: CAWSRLDYGYTF; DNA: TGTGCCTGGAGCCGATTAGACTATGGCTACACCTTC
J: TRBJ2-5; V: TRBV5-1; D: NA; size: NA; CDR3: CASSLSGAETQYF; DNA: TGCGCCAGCAGCTTGTCCGGGGCGGAGACCCAGTACTTC
J: TRBJ1-2; V: TRBV6-5; D: NA; size: NA; CDR3: CASSFDSQWLNYGYTF; DNA: TGTGCCAGCAGTTTCGATTCTCAATGGCTCAACTATGGCTACACCTTC
J: TRBJ2-3; V: TRBV11-1; D: TRBD2; size: NA; CDR3: CASSPRLAGSPGEYF; DNA: TGTGCCAGCAGCCCCCGACTAGCGGGGTCCCCAGGGGAGTATTTT
J: TRBJ1-2; V: TRBV29-1; D: NA; size: NA; CDR3: CSVEDPGQFYGYTF; DNA: TGCAGCGTTGAAGATCCCGGACAGTTCTATGGCTACACCTTC
J: TRBJ2-5; V: TRBV4-2; D: TRBD2; size: once; CDR3: CASSQDLSGGMQETQYF; DNA: TGTGCCAGCAGCCAAGATCTTAGCGGGGGGATGCAAGAGACCCAGTACTTC
J: TRBJ1-6; V: TRBV7-2; D: NA; size: NA; CDR3: CASSSDGSPRNSPLHF; DNA: TGTGCCAGCAGCTCCGACGGGTCCCCCAGGAATTCACCCCTCCACTTT
J: TRBJ1-6; V: TRBV27; D: TRBD1; size: NA; CDR3: CASSLSQGALNSPLHF; DNA: TGTGCCAGCAGTTTAAGCCAGGGGGCTTTGAATTCACCCCTCCACTTT
J: TRBJ1-5; V: TRBV2; D: NA; size: NA; CDR3: CASSEVRVAQPQHF; DNA: TGTGCCAGCAGTGAGGTCAGGGTTGCTCAGCCCCAGCATTTT
J: TRBJ1-5; V: TRBV19; D: TRBD1; size: NA; CDR3: CASSIQGARGNQPQHF; DNA: TGTGCCAGTAGTATTCAGGGGGCGCGGGGAAATCAGCCCCAGCATTTT
J: TRBJ2-5; V: TRBV7-9; D: NA; size: NA; CDR3: CASSLSLQETQYF; DNA: TGTGCCAGCAGCTTATCCCTCCAAGAGACCCAGTACTTC
J: TRBJ1-6; V: TRBV30; D: NA; size: NA; CDR3: CAWKDSNSPLHF; DNA: TGTGCCTGGAAGGACAGTAATTCACCCCTCCACTTT
J: TRBJ1-2; V: TRBV4-1; D: NA; size: NA; CDR3: CASSQDSEGATYGYTF; DNA: TGCGCCAGCAGCCAAGATTCCGAAGGAGCTACCTATGGCTACACCTTC
J: TRBJ2-7; V: TRBV7-9; D: NA; size: NA; CDR3: CASSPGRTTTYEQYF; DNA: TGTGCCAGCAGCCCGGGACGGACAACCACCTACGAGCAGTACTTC
J: TRBJ2-5; V: TRBV19; D: TRBD1; size: NA; CDR3: CASSPRLDRGPRYQETQYF; DNA: TGTGCCAGTAGTCCGCGCCTGGACAGGGGGCCTAGGTACCAAGAGACCCAGTACTTC
J: TRBJ2-7; V: TRBV9; D: NA; size: NA; CDR3: CASSVFPSSYEQYF; DNA: TGTGCCAGCAGCGTATTTCCTAGCTCCTACGAGCAGTACTTC
J: TRBJ1-2; V: TRBV18; D: NA; size: NA; CDR3: CASSPFRGAKIENYGYTF; DNA: TGTGCCAGCTCTCCGTTCCGGGGGGCGAAAATCGAAAACTATGGCTACACCTTC
J: TRBJ2-3; V: TRBV7-6; D: TRBD2; size: NA; CDR3: CASSLEAGAPTDTQYF; DNA: TGTGCCAGCAGCTTAGAAGCGGGGGCCCCCACAGATACGCAGTATTTT
J: TRBJ1-1; V: TRBV5-1; D: NA; size: NA; CDR3: CASTAGPPNTEAFF; DNA: TGCGCTTCGACTGCCGGGCCCCCGAACACTGAAGCTTTCTTT
J: TRBJ2-1; V: TRBV18; D: NA; size: NA; CDR3: CASSPADEQFF; DNA: TGTGCCAGCTCACCGGCAGATGAGCAGTTCTTC
J: TRBJ2-1; V: TRBV5-6; D: NA; size: few; CDR3: CASSFIGGEYNEQFF; DNA: TGTGCCAGCAGCTTTATTGGCGGGGAGTACAATGAGCAGTTCTTC
J: TRBJ2-1; V: TRBV9; D: TRBD1; size: NA; CDR3: CASSSRQGAIVLGDNEQFF; DNA: TGTGCCAGCAGCTCCAGACAGGGGGCGATCGTTTTAGGGGACAATGAGCAGTTCTTC
J: TRBJ2-1; V: TRBV3-1/TRBV3-2; D: TRBD2; size: NA; CDR3: CASSPLGSGGPYNEQFF; DNA: TGTGCCAGCAGCCCCCTCGGCAGCGGGGGGCCCTACAATGAGCAGTTCTTC
J: TRBJ1-1; V: TRBV7-2; D: TRBD1; size: NA; CDR3: CASSSQGGTEAFF; DNA: TGTGCCAGCAGCTCTCAGGGGGGCACTGAAGCTTTCTTT
J: TRBJ2-3; V: TRBV16; D: TRBD1; size: NA; CDR3: CASSQGTGPGTDTQYF; DNA: TGTGCCAGCAGCCAAGGGACAGGGCCCGGGACAGATACGCAGTATTTT